Shown below are 21 T cell receptor beta chains from a single sample sequenced in a study of shared clonotypes between healthy human individuals (dated by TCRdb to 2020 to 2022). Library method: the immunoSEQ multiplex PCR assay. This is the immuneACCESS table as TCRdb keeps it, with only in-frame sequences that have V and J called. A part of the clones is gone; compared with another copy, unresolved V genes explain less than half, and the rest is unexplained. Recorded for this sample are some 2 million clones; approximately 94% of them occurred a single time. In total, the top ten clones hold 0.9% to 1.3% of the sample. For the CD8 naive samples, CD45RO-negative cells were positively selected for CCR7, yielding a CD45RA+CCR7+ population from which TemRA cells were excluded. The sample was naive CD8+ T cells sorted from blood. According to the study, the label for this sample's cell subset or site signals: CD45RA+CCR7+. All receptors come from a man between 18 and 35 years old in good health.

To note about this clone: The same CDR3 arises from other DNA sequences in this sample as well. The chain uses TRBV6-5 and TRBJ2-7, with 9 bases aligning to TRBD2. CDR1 MNHEY and CDR2 SVGAGI come from the germline V gene. The CDR3 loop spans 15 amino acids. The V segment lost 2 bases and the J segment 3 bases; nucleotides outside the gene matches: 5. The CDR3, as DNA: TGTGCCAGCAGTTACAGTCTAGCGGGGAACTACGAGCAGTACTTC. As protein: CASSYSLAGNYEQYF.

The chain employs TRBV19 and TRBJ1-3; D gene ambiguous. This CDR3 is built from 16 residues. Germline V gene sequence: CDR1 LNHDA, CDR2 SQIVND (reference sequence). Trimming left V 7 bases short and J 0 bases short, with 16 bases between. The CDR3 DNA is TGTGCCAGTACAGGAACAGATATAACCTCTGGAAACACCATATATTTT. This gives the protein CASTGTDITSGNTIYF.

A remark on this clone: Within the sample, other DNA sequences also encode this same CDR3. This sequence joins TRBV5-4 and TRBJ2-3, with TRBD1 matching over 10 bases. J gave up 4 bases and V 0 bases, and 2 bases lay outside the gene matches. The CDR3 runs 15 residues. Germline CDR1 reads SGHNT; CDR2 reads YYREEE (reference sequence). This CDR3 is CASSLGQGAADTQYF. CDR3 sequence (DNA): TGTGCCAGCAGCTTGGGACAGGGGGCGGCAGATACGCAGTATTTT.

A single count supports this clone. The J gene is TRBJ1-2, the V gene TRBV25-1; 8 positions agree with TRBD1. The CDR3 runs to 15 residues. Germline assignment: CDR1 MGHDK and CDR2 SYGVNS. Trimming cost V 6 bases and J 3 bases; bases outside gene matches: 9. CDR3 nucleotide sequence: TGTGCCAGCAGGGGGGCGGACAGGGCTGACTATGGCTACACCTTC. Translation: CASRGADRADYGYTF.

This clone was observed once. The rearrangement joins TRBV7-9 to TRBJ2-7; D is possibly TRBD2 (5 bases). The length of the CDR3 is 14 residues. The V end lost 5 bases, the J end lost 7 bases, and 18 bases lay between the germline ends. Germline lookup yields CDR1 SEHNR and CDR2 FQNEAQ (reference sequence). The CDR3 loop is CASSTPGPWEEQYF. DNA for the CDR3: TGTGCCAGCAGCACTCCGGGTCCTTGGGAGGAGCAGTACTTC.

V and J are TRBV28 and TRBJ2-2; TRBD2 matches 7 bases. The CDR3 has 16 residues. Germline assignment: CDR1 MDHEN and CDR2 SYDVKM. V shed 2 bases, J shed 4 bases, and the junction held 7 bases outside the gene matches. CDR3 bases: TGTGCCAGCAGTTTAGAGGGCGGGGGAGCCACCGGGGAGCTGTTTTTT. Translating it yields CASSLEGGGATGELFF.

The chain is built from TRBV28 and TRBJ1-2; D call uncertain. Germline V lookup: CDR1 MDHEN, CDR2 SYDVKM. Trimming left V 6 bases short and J 5 bases short, with 16 bases between. The CDR3 extends over 14 amino acids. CDR3 in DNA: TGTGCCAGCAGCCTCACCCTGCGGGGATATGGCTACACCTTC. It yields the protein CASSLTLRGYGYTF.

The chain carries TRBV30 and TRBJ2-7; D might be TRBD1 (5 bases). This CDR3 has 15 residues. Germline loops: CDR1 GTSNPN, CDR2 SVGIG (reference sequence). Trimming took 2 bases from V and 2 from J, leaving 16 bases between them. The CDR3 DNA is TGTGCCTGGAGTTATCCCACGGCAGGGACCTACGAGCAGTACTTC. This translates into CAWSYPTAGTYEQYF.

V gene TRBV5-4 combines with J gene TRBJ2-1, with 8 nucleotides matching TRBD1. Losses at the gene ends were 0 bases for V and 0 bases for J; bases not matched to a gene: 5. Per the germline V gene, CDR1 is SGHNT and CDR2 is YYREEE (reference sequence). The CDR3 is 17 residues long. The CDR3 DNA follows: TGTGCCAGCAGCTTGGAGCGACAGGGGCGCTCCTACAATGAGCAGTTCTTC. Its translation is CASSLERQGRSYNEQFF.

V and J are TRBV7-9 and TRBJ2-1; 10 nucleotides match TRBD2. The V gene's germline CDR1 is SEHNR and CDR2 FQNEAQ (reference sequence). CDR3 length: 19 amino acids. Trimming took 1 base from V and 4 from J; bases not matched to a gene: 13. CDR3 residues: CASSLGIPSGGQFYNEQFF. The DNA of the CDR3 is TGTGCCAGCAGCTTAGGAATTCCTAGCGGGGGACAATTTTACAATGAGCAGTTCTTC.

The V gene is TRBV7-9, the J gene TRBJ2-1, with 8 bases aligning to TRBD1. J lost 9 bases, V lost 5 bases, and 9 bases had no gene match. The V gene's germline CDR1 is SEHNR and CDR2 FQNEAQ (reference sequence). The CDR3 contains 14 residues. Here the CDR3 DNA reads TGTGCCAGCAGCGAATGGACAGGGCCTAGTGAGCAGTTCTTC. Encoded protein: CASSEWTGPSEQFF.

The J gene is TRBJ1-1, the V gene TRBV11-2, with 7 positions matching TRBD1. The CDR3 consists of 14 residues. Per germline, CDR1 SGHAT and CDR2 FQNNGV. V shed 5 bases and J 4 bases; nucleotides not matched to a gene: 7. The CDR3 DNA follows: TGTGCCAGCAGCCCCAGTAGGGGGCCCACTGAAGCTTTCTTT. Translating it yields CASSPSRGPTEAFF.

The rearrangement uses TRBV2 and TRBJ2-3; the D gene is possibly TRBD2 (7 bases). Trimming shortened V by 6 bases and J by 4 bases, and 23 bases separated the two germline ends. The CDR3 has 17 amino acids. Germline values: CDR1 SNHLY, CDR2 FYNNEI. The CDR3 nucleotides are TGTGCCAGCAGGGAACGATTGGACGGGGGGCAGGCAGATACGCAGTATTTT. Its protein product is CASRERLDGGQADTQYF.

This chain uses TRBV27 with TRBJ2-7, with 8 bases aligning to TRBD1. J gave up 0 bases and V 5 bases, and 6 bases lay outside the gene matches. This CDR3 contains 15 residues. The V gene's germline CDR1 is MNHEY and CDR2 SMNVEV (reference sequence). CDR3 nucleotides: TGTGCCAGCAGTCCCTCGACAGGGGTCTCCTACGAGCAGTACTTC. It specifies CASSPSTGVSYEQYF.

The chain uses TRBV6-1 and TRBJ2-7, with 7 bases that match TRBD1. CDR1 and CDR2 (germline): MNHNS, SASEGT. The CDR3 length is 12 residues. Losses at the gene ends were 6 bases for V and 3 bases for J; bases not matched to a gene: 2. DNA of the CDR3: TGTGCCAGCAGGGACAGGTTCTACGAGCAGTACTTC. Protein sequence: CASRDRFYEQYF.

This rearrangement joins TRBV19 to TRBJ1-1; D may be TRBD1 (6 bases). The CDR3 sequence is 16 residues long. Germline V CDR1 and CDR2: LNHDA, SQIVND (reference sequence). Deletions cut 5 bases from V and 1 base from J, with 17 bases between. The CDR3 loop reads CASSAQKKQGNTEAFF. The CDR3 bases are TGTGCCAGTAGTGCCCAGAAAAAACAGGGGAACACTGAAGCTTTCTTT.

This clone was detected once. The chain uses TRBV7-9 and TRBJ2-1; D unresolved. Looked up from germline, CDR1 is SEHNR and CDR2 is FQNEAQ (reference sequence). Trimming shortened V by 4 bases and J by 8 bases, and 12 bases separated the two germline ends. The CDR3 has 13 amino acids. In nucleotides, the CDR3 is TGTGCCAGCAGCTACGTCGTAGTTGATGAGCAGTTCTTC. Its protein is CASSYVVVDEQFF.

This clone was recorded only once. J is TRBJ1-1 and V is TRBV2, with D unresolved. The V end was cut by 10 bases, the J end by 5 bases, with 11 bases between. The CDR3 has 11 amino acids. Germline CDR1 reads SNHLY; CDR2 reads FYNNEI. Here the CDR3 reads CANHFGTEAFF. The CDR3 nucleotides read TGTGCCAACCATTTCGGGACTGAAGCTTTCTTT.

V and J are TRBV4-1 and TRBJ2-7, with TRBD1 as a possible D gene (6 bases). The CDR3 contains 15 residues. Between the trimmed V and J ends, which lost 4 bases and 6 bases, there was a span of 19 bases. Germline V gene data show CDR1 as MGHRA and CDR2 as YSYEKL. The CDR3, as DNA: TGCGCCAGCAGCCGAGACCCGGGGACACCGGGCGAGCAGTACTTC. It specifies CASSRDPGTPGEQYF.

The chain uses TRBV5-4 and TRBJ2-7; D unclear. Germline V CDR1 and CDR2: SGHNT, YYREEE (reference sequence). The CDR3 length is 15 residues. Trimming took off 3 bases at V and 2 bases at J, with 15 bases between the two ends. The CDR3, as DNA: TGTGCCAGCAGCTACGTCGGACCTGTTACCTACGAGCAGTACTTC. Protein product: CASSYVGPVTYEQYF.

The V call is TRBV6-5, the J call TRBJ2-7; 9 bases align to TRBD1. The germline CDR1 and CDR2 sequences are MNHEY and SVGAGI. J was trimmed by 2 bases and V by 6 bases; bases with no gene match: 5. The CDR3 loop spans 14 amino acids. CDR3 nucleotide sequence: TGTGCCAGCAGGTGGACAGGGGAGGCCTACGAGCAGTACTTC. It codes for CASRWTGEAYEQYF.